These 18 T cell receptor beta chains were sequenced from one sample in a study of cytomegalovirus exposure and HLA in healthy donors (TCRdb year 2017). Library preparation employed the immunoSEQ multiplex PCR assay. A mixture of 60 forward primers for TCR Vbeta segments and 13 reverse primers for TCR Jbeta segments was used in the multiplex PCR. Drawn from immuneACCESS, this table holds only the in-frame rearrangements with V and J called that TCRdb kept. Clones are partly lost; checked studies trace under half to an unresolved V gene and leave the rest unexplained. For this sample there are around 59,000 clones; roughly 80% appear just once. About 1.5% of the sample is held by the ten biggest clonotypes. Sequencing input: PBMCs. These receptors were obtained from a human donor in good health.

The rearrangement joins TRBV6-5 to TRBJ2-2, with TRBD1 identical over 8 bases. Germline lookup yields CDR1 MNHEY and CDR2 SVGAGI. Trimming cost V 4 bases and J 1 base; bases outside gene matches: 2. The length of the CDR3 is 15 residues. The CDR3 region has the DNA TGTGCCAGCAGTTTCAGGGGGCTGAACACCGGGGAGCTGTTTTTT. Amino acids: CASSFRGLNTGELFF.

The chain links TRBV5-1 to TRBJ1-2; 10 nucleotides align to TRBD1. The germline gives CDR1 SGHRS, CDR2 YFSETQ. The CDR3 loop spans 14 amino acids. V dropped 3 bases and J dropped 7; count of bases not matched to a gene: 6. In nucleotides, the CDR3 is TGCGCCAGCAGCTATGACAGGGGGCCGGGTGGCTACACCTTC. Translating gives CASSYDRGPGGYTF.

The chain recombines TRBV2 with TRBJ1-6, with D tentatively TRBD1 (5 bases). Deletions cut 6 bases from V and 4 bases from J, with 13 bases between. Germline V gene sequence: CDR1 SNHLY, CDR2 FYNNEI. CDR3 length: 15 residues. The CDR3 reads CASRRRQSYNSPLHF. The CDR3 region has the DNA TGTGCCAGCAGGCGAAGACAGAGTTATAATTCACCCCTCCACTTT.

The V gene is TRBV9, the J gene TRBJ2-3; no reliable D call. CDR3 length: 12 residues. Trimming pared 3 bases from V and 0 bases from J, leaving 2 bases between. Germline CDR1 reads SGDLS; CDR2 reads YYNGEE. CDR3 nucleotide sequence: TGTGCCAGCAGCGCTAGCACAGATACGCAGTATTTT. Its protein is CASSASTDTQYF.

Written as DNA, the CDR3 is TGTGCCAGCAAAAACAGGGGGAACACTGAAGCTTTCTTT. Residues: CASKNRGNTEAFF. This chain connects TRBV2 to TRBJ1-1, with 7 bases identical to TRBD1. With 7 bases clipped from V and 1 base from J, the junction kept 3 bases outside the gene matches. From germline, CDR1 is SNHLY and CDR2 FYNNEI. CDR3 size: 13 residues.

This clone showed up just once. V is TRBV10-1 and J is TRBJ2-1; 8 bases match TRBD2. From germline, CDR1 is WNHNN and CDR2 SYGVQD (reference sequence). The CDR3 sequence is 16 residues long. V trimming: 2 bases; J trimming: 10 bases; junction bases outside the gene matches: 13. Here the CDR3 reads CASSELLAGGRGEQFF. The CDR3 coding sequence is TGCGCCAGCAGTGAGCTTTTGGCGGGAGGAAGGGGGGAGCAGTTCTTC.

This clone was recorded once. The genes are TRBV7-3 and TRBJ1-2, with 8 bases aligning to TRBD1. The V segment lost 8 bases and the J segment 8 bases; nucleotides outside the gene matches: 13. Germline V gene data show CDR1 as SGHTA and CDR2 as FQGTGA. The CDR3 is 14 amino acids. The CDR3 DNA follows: TGTGCCAGCTCCCCAGAGCAGGGGGCTGGAGGCTACACCTTC. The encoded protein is CASSPEQGAGGYTF.

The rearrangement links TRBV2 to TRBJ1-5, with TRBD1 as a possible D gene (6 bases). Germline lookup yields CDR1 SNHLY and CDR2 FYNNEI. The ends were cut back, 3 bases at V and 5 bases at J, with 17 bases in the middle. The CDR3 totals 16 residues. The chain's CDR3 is CASSDRARGFDQPQHF. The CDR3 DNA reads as TGTGCCAGCAGTGACCGGGCCAGGGGCTTCGATCAGCCCCAGCATTTT.

This CDR3 is CASSAGFFPGTEAFF. The CDR3 nucleotides read TGCGCCAGCAGCGCAGGGTTTTTTCCGGGCACTGAAGCTTTCTTT. The chain has TRBV4-3 and TRBJ1-1; TRBD1 is a possible D gene (5 bases). CDR1 and CDR2 from the germline V gene are LGHNA and YSLEER. The V end lost 5 bases, the J end lost 4 bases, and 17 bases lay between the germline ends. The CDR3 is 15 residues long.

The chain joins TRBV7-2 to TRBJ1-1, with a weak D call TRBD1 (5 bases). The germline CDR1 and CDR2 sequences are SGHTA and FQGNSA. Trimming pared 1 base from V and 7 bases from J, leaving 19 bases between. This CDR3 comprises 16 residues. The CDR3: CASSLEGTRRGLEAFF. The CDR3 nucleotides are TGTGCCAGCAGCTTAGAGGGAACCAGGAGGGGCCTTGAAGCTTTCTTT.

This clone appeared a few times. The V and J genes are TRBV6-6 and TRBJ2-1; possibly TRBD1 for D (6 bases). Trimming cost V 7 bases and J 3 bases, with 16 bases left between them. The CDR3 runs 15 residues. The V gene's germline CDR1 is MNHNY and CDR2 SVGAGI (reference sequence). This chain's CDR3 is CASTDGTRVYNEQFF. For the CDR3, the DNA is TGTGCCAGCACCGACGGGACAAGGGTCTACAATGAGCAGTTCTTC.

The CDR3 region has the DNA TGTGCTAGTGGTTTAAGTCTAGTCCCCACAGATACGCAGTATTTT. Translated, it gives CASGLSLVPTDTQYF. This chain connects TRBV12-5 to TRBJ2-3, with no clear D. The germline gives CDR1 LGHNT, CDR2 FRNRAP. V was shortened by 3 bases and J by 2 bases, with 12 bases between the two germline ends. CDR3 length: 15 amino acids.

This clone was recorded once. CDR3 amino acids: CASRTGGGELFF. The CDR3 bases are TGTGCCAGCAGAACCGGAGGCGGGGAGCTGTTTTTT. The chain couples TRBV11-2 to TRBJ2-2; possibly TRBD2 for D (5 bases). Germline lookup yields CDR1 SGHAT and CDR2 FQNNGV. This CDR3 region has 12 residues. V was trimmed by 6 bases and J by 7 bases, leaving 9 bases between them.

This chain's CDR3 is CASSIGQGWSTEAFF. Here the CDR3 DNA reads TGTGCCAGTAGTATCGGACAGGGTTGGAGCACTGAAGCTTTCTTT. The chain recombines TRBV19 with TRBJ1-1, with 8 bases lining up with TRBD1. The germline V gene has CDR1 LNHDA and CDR2 SQIVND (reference sequence). The CDR3 is 15 amino acids. Trimming took 3 bases from V and 4 from J; bases not matched to a gene: 7.

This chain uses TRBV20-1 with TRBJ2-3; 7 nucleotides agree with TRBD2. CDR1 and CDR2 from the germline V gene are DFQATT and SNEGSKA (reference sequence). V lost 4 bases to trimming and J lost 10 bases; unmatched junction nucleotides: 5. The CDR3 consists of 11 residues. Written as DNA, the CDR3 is TGCAGTGCTACACTAGCGCATTCGCAGTATTTT. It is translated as CSATLAHSQYF.

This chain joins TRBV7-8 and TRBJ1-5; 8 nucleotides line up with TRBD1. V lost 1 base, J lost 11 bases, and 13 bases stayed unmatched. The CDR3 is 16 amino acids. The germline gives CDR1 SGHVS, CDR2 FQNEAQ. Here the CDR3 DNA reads TGTGCCAGCAGCTTAGTCGGGACAGGTCCTCTGAGGGCCCAGCATTTT. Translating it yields CASSLVGTGPLRAQHF.

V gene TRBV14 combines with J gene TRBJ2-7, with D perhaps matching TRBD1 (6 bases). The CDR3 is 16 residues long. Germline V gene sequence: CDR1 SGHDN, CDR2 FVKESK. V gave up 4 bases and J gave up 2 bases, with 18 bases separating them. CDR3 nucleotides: TGTGCCAGCAGCCTCGGAGGTTACAGGGATCCCTACGAGCAGTACTTC. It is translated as CASSLGGYRDPYEQYF.

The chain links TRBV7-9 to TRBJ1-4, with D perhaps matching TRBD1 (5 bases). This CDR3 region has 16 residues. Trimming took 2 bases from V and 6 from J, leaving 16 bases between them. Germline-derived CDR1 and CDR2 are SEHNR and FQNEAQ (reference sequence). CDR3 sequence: CASSLRGTGRDEKLFF. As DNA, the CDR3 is TGTGCCAGCAGCTTAAGAGGGACGGGGAGGGATGAAAAACTGTTTTTT. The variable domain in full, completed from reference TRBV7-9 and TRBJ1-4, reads DTGVSQNPRHKITKRGQNVTFRCDPISEHNRLYWYRQTLGQGPEFLTYFQNEAQLEKSRLLSDRFSAERPKGSFSTLEIQRTEQGDSAMYLCASSLRGTGRDEKLFFGSGTQLSVL.